This T cell receptor beta chain was recovered during a study of T cell responses to AZD1222 COVID-19 vaccine. This CDR3 spans 11 amino acids. Trimming removed 2 bases at V and 2 bases at J, with 1 base between. CDR1 is SGHRS and CDR2 is YFSETQ in the germline V gene. Remarks on this clone: Other DNA sequences from this sample encode an identical CDR3 as well.

Sequencing used immunoSEQ multiplex PCR; TCRdb keeps in-frame clones, though not all of them. Of roughly 83,000 clones in the sample, about 82% were seen once. The J gene is TRBJ2-5, the V gene TRBV5-1; D is unclear. The sample here was peripheral blood, taken on day 0 of AZD1222 vaccination. The clonotype comes from an adult in good health. The CDR3 sequence is CASSLQETQYF. CDR3 DNA sequence: TGCGCCAGCAGCTTACAAGAGACCCAGTACTTC.